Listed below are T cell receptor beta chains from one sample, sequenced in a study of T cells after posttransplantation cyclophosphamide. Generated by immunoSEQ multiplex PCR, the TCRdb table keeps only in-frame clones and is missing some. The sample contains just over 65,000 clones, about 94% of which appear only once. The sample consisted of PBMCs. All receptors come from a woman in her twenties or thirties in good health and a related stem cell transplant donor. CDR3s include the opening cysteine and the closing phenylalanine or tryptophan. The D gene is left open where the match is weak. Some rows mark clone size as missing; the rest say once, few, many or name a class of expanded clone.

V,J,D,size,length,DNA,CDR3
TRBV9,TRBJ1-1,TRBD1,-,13,TGTGCCAGCAGTGCCGGGACAGCCACTGAAGCTTTCTTT,CASSAGTATEAFF
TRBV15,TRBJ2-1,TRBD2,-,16,TGTGCCACCAGCAGAGATCTGGCGGGGGGCTACAATGAGCAGTTCTTC,CATSRDLAGGYNEQFF
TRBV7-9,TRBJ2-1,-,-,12,TGTGCCAGCAGCTCAGGGGTGGGTGAGCAGTTCTTC,CASSSGVGEQFF
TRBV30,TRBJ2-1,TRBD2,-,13,TGTGCCTTACAGCGGGGGGGATACAATGAGCAGTTCTTC,CALQRGGYNEQFF
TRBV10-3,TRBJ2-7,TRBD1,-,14,TGTGCCATCAGTGACGGGACAGGGGTGGGCGAGCAGTACTTC,CAISDGTGVGEQYF
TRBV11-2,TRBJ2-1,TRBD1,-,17,TGTGCCAGCAGCTTAGATGTTGGGACAGGGGGTATCGCTGAGCAGTTCTTC,CASSLDVGTGGIAEQFF
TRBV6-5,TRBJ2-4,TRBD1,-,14,TGTGCCAGCAGTTACCAGGACAGGGCCAACATTCAGTACTTC,CASSYQDRANIQYF
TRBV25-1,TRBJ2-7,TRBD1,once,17,TGTGCCAGCAGTGAATATATCCCCAATAGACAGGGGGGCGAGCAGTACTTC,CASSEYIPNRQGGEQYF
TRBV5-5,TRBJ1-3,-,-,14,TGTGCCAGCAGCTTGGAGGGTATCGGAAACACCATATATTTT,CASSLEGIGNTIYF
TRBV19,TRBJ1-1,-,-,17,TGTGCCAGTAGTACACGGGACTCCCAAGGGTTGAACACTGAAGCTTTCTTT,CASSTRDSQGLNTEAFF
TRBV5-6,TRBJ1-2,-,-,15,TGTGCCAGCAGCGTTCTCGGGCTCGGCGGCTATGGCTACACCTTC,CASSVLGLGGYGYTF
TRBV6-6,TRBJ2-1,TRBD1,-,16,TGTGCCAGCAGACAGACCGGGACAGGGGCATTGAATGAGCAGTTCTTC,CASRQTGTGALNEQFF
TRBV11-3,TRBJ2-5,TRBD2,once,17,TGTGCCAGCAGCTTAGGACTAGCGGGGCCGCGATCGGAGACCCAGTACTTC,CASSLGLAGPRSETQYF
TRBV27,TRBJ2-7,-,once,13,TGTGCCAGCAGCCGGGGACCTCGCTACGAGCAGTACTTC,CASSRGPRYEQYF
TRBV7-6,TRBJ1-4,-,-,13,TGTGCCAGCAGCTTACGTATTAATGAAAAACTGTTTTTT,CASSLRINEKLFF
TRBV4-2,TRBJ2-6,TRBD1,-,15,TGTGCCAGCAGCCGACAGGGGGCTGGGGCCAACGTCCTGACTTTC,CASSRQGAGANVLTF
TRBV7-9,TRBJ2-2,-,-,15,TGTGCCAGCAGCTTGTGGGGGCAGGGGACCGGGGAGCTGTTTTTT,CASSLWGQGTGELFF
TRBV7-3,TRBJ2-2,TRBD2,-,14,TGTGCCAGCAGCTGGGGCGGGGGTACCGGGGAGCTGTTTTTT,CASSWGGGTGELFF
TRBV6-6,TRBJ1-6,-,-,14,TGTGCCAGCACCGACGGGGGGCCTAGTTCACCCCTCCACTTT,CASTDGGPSSPLHF
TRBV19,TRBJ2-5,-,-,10,TGTGCCAGTGGGATTGAGACCCAGTACTTC,CASGIETQYF
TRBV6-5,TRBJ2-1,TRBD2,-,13,TGTGCCAGCAGTTACCCCGCAAGCGGGACTTTGTTCTTC,CASSYPASGTLFF
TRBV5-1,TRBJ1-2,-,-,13,TGCGCCAGCAGCTTGGAGGGGAGTGCTGGCTACACCTTC,CASSLEGSAGYTF
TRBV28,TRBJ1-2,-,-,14,TGTGCCAGCAGTTTTCCCGTGGGGCCCTATGGCTACACCTTC,CASSFPVGPYGYTF